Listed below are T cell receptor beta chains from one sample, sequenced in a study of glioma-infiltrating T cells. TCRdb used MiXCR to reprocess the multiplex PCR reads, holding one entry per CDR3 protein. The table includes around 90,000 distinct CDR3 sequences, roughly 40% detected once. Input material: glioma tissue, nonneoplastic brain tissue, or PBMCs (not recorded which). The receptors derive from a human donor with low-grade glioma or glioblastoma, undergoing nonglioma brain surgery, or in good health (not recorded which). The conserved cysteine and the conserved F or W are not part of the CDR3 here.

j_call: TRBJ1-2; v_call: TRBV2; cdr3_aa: ASSELVIYGYT
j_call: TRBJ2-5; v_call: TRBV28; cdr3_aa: ASRDPGQQETQY
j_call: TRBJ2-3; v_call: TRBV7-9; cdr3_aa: ASSPRTSGLTDTQY
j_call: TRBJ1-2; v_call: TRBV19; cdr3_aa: ASSPRQTAGYGYT
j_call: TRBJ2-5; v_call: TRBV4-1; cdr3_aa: ASSQERGLETQY
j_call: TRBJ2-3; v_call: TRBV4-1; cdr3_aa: ASSRSGSHTDTQY
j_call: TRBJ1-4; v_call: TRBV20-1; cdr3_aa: GARSARVYEKLL
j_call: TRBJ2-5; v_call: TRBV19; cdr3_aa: ASSKLAGGPENQD
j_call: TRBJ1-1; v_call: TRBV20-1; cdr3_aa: SASGQLNTEAF
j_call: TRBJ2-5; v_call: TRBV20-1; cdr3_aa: SARRVSETQY
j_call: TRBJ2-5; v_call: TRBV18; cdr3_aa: ASSRERQETQY
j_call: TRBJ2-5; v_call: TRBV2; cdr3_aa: ASTAGGTRTQY
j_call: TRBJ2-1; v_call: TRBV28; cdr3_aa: ASRGTSVNEQF
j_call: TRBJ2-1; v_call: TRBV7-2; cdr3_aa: ASSLFRDNNEQF
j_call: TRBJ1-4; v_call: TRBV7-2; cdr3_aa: ASSLRDLDEKLF
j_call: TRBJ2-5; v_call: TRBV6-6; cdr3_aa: ASSYSPTSGGEETQY
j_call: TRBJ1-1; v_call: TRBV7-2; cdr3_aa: ASSPLLPGGAQALSF